This T cell receptor (beta chain) stems from a study of human T cells and chemical hapten exposure. Study at large: TCR yields per sample varied, mainly owing to small pooled library volume differences.

This CDR3 has 15 residues. Trimming removed 6 bases at V and 7 bases at J, with 21 bases between. Germline CDR1 SGHAT, CDR2 FQDESV (reference sequence). As to this clonotype: Its antigen is not identified.

Time point here: pre-sensitization, week 0. Documented treatment: therapeutic diphenylcyclopropenone sensitization with weekly scalp DPC. In the authors' workflow: A per-sample median of around 91,000 TCRs was observed, with counts ranging from about 20,000 to 750,000. Via MiXCR, TCRdb re-called the RACE reads, giving one row per CDR3 protein. The V and J calls come from TCRdb's annotation, not from the publication. The table records roughly 40,000 distinct CDR3 sequences, approximately 13% of them present only once. Study results and limitations: The study found expanded TCRs formed significantly more large CDR3 similarity clusters than controls. Donors' alopecia may make their immune response differ from healthy people's.

The V call is TRBV11-1, the J call TRBJ2-5; D possibly corresponds to TRBD2 (5 bases). The TCR originated in a woman aged 25 to 45 with alopecia areata. Some clones in this sample may be carry-over from other donors' samples. The sequenced sample was whole blood, obtained in connection with sensitization to the hapten diphenylcyclopropenone (DPC). The CDR3 region has the DNA TGTGCCAGCAGACCCCCCCAAGGCGGCGCGGGGACCCAGTACTTC. It codes for CASRPPQGGAGTQYF.